These 20 T cell receptor beta chains were all obtained from the same sample, sequenced in a study of blood T cell repertoires in COVID-19. Data came from immunoSEQ multiplex PCR; TCRdb stores just in-frame clones and leaves some out. The data contain approximately 190,000 clones, roughly 80% of them singletons. The specimen was peripheral blood. Receptor source: a woman between 40 and 50 years old with acute or convalescent COVID-19.

CDR3 loop: CASSIMGQGNTEAFF. The CDR3 DNA follows: TGTGCCAGTAGTATCATGGGGCAGGGGAACACTGAAGCTTTCTTT. The chain couples TRBV19 to TRBJ1-1; the D gene is possibly TRBD1 (5 bases). V was trimmed by 3 bases and J by 1 base, leaving 12 bases between them. The V gene's germline CDR1 is LNHDA and CDR2 SQIVND (reference sequence). CDR3 size: 15 residues. The full variable domain, rest sourced from reference TRBV19 and TRBJ1-1, is DGGITQSPKYLFRKEGQNVTLSCEQNLNHDAMYWYRQDPGQGLRLIYYSQIVNDFQKGDIAEGYSVSREKKESFPLTVTSAQKNPTAFYLCASSIMGQGNTEAFFGQGTRLTVV.

The rearrangement uses TRBV5-4 and TRBJ1-1; 10 nucleotides agree with TRBD1. V was pared by 3 bases and J by 2 bases, with 4 bases of the junction left unmatched. CDR3 size: 15 residues. Germline V gives CDR1 SGHNT, CDR2 YYREEE (reference sequence). The CDR3 sequence: CASSYRDRGNTEAFF. The CDR3 DNA is TGTGCCAGCAGCTACCGGGACAGGGGAAACACTGAAGCTTTCTTT.

This chain connects TRBV5-1 to TRBJ2-7; D might be TRBD1 (6 bases). V lost 2 bases and J lost 7, with 16 bases in between. CDR1 SGHRS and CDR2 YFSETQ come from the germline V gene. This CDR3 comprises 14 residues. The CDR3 is CASSLGTLGNEQYF. The CDR3 DNA follows: TGCGCCAGCAGCTTAGGGACACTCGGGAATGAGCAGTACTTC.

J is TRBJ1-1 and V is TRBV28; perhaps TRBD1 as D (5 bases). The CDR3 spans 13 residues. Germline V gives CDR1 MDHEN, CDR2 SYDVKM. Trimming removed 3 bases from V and 4 bases from J, with 9 bases in between. CDR3: CASSFGQGTEAFF. The CDR3 bases are TGTGCCAGCAGTTTCGGACAAGGCACTGAAGCTTTCTTT.

This clone has more than one count but fewer than ten. The J gene is TRBJ1-1, the V gene TRBV2; D is ambiguous. V shed 4 bases and J shed 0 bases, with 6 bases lying between them. The germline V gene has CDR1 SNHLY and CDR2 FYNNEI. This CDR3 spans 13 amino acids. The CDR3 nucleotides read TGTGCCAGCAGTGGGCAGTTGAACACTGAAGCTTTCTTT. This sequence encodes CASSGQLNTEAFF.

V and J are TRBV30 and TRBJ2-7, with D perhaps TRBD2 (7 bases). The V gene's germline CDR1 is GTSNPN and CDR2 SVGIG (reference sequence). This CDR3 is built from 17 residues. Trimming shortened V by 0 bases and J by 1 base, and 19 bases separated the two germline ends. The CDR3 region is CAWSVLRRGRHSYEQYF. The DNA for the CDR3 is TGTGCCTGGAGTGTTCTGCGGCGGGGGCGTCATTCCTACGAGCAGTACTTC.

The chain combines TRBV12-3 or TRBV12-4 with TRBJ2-4; D uncertain. Trimming pared 3 bases from V and 0 bases from J, leaving 3 bases between. This CDR3 is 13 amino acids long. The CDR3 spells CASSFIAKNIQYF. CDR3 coding DNA: TGTGCCAGCAGTTTTATAGCCAAAAACATTCAGTACTTC.

V usage is TRBV27 and J usage is TRBJ2-1, with 13 positions matching TRBD2. Germline CDR1 and CDR2: MNHEY and SMNVEV (reference sequence). Unmatched junction bases numbered 6, after V lost 5 bases and J lost 8 bases. This CDR3 spans 15 amino acids. CDR3 DNA sequence: TGTGCCAGCAGTCCCCGGACTAGCGGGAGCTATGAGCAGTTCTTC. Its protein product is CASSPRTSGSYEQFF.

About this clone itself: Germline and junction disagree at one end, which may indicate a read error. The V and J genes are TRBV12-3 or TRBV12-4 and TRBJ1-1; TRBD1 agrees at 7 bases. The CDR3 has 13 residues. In DNA form, the CDR3 reads TGTGCCAGCTCCTTACAGGGGAACTCTGAAGCTTTCTTT. It codes for CASSLQGNSEAFF.

The rearrangement links TRBV25-1 to TRBJ1-3, with 7 bases that match TRBD1. The CDR3 is made up of 14 amino acids. In germline, CDR1 is MGHDK, CDR2 SYGVNS. J was trimmed by 2 bases and V by 6 bases; bases with no gene match: 4. DNA for the CDR3: TGTGCCAGCAGGACAGGGTGGCCTGGAAACACCATATATTTT. Residues: CASRTGWPGNTIYF.

The rearrangement joins TRBV7-8 to TRBJ2-3; TRBD2 matches at 7 bases. The V and J ends lost 2 bases and 3 bases, in that order; junction bases with no gene match: 2. Germline V lookup: CDR1 SGHVS, CDR2 FQNEAQ. CDR3 length: 14 residues. In DNA, the CDR3 is TGTGCCAGCAGCTTATTGGGGGGGACAGATACGCAGTATTTT. Translation gives CASSLLGGTDTQYF.

The V gene is TRBV14, the J gene TRBJ2-2; D is ambiguous. Germline-derived CDR1 and CDR2 are SGHDN and FVKESK. This CDR3 spans 21 amino acids. The germline V and J ends were trimmed by 1 base and 4 bases, with 28 bases remaining between them. In DNA, the CDR3 is TGTGCCAGCAGCCAAGTATTCCCTGACCTTTCGGGTAGTTCGGGCACCGGGGAGCTGTTTTTT. This gives the protein CASSQVFPDLSGSSGTGELFF.

The chain uses TRBV18 and TRBJ2-6, with a weak D call TRBD2 (5 bases). The CDR3 has 15 residues. The V gene's germline CDR1 is KGHSH and CDR2 LQKENI. Trimming left V 2 bases short and J 3 bases short, with 8 bases between. The CDR3 region is CASSPAAGGANVLTF. DNA for the CDR3: TGTGCCAGCTCACCAGCCGCGGGTGGGGCCAACGTCCTGACTTTC.

This chain joins TRBV18 and TRBJ1-2; D is uncertain. CDR3 size: 14 residues. V lost 3 bases, J lost 5 bases, and 13 bases lay in between. Germline V gives CDR1 KGHSH, CDR2 LQKENI. The CDR3 nucleotides read TGTGCCAGCTCACCGGGGAGGAACGATTATGGCTACACCTTC. It yields the protein CASSPGRNDYGYTF.

V is TRBV5-4 and J is TRBJ1-1; 7 bases fit TRBD1. CDR3 length: 13 residues. Germline V lookup: CDR1 SGHNT, CDR2 YYREEE (reference sequence). Losses at the gene ends were 4 bases for V and 7 bases for J; bases not matched to a gene: 7. The CDR3 region is CASSPWDRNEAFF. The CDR3 nucleotides are TGTGCCAGCAGCCCCTGGGACAGAAATGAAGCTTTCTTT.

The genes are TRBV6-4 and TRBJ1-5, with TRBD1 matching over 8 bases. Looked up from germline, CDR1 is MRHNA and CDR2 is SNTAGT. The CDR3 covers 16 residues. V trimming: 6 bases; J trimming: 2 bases; junction bases outside the gene matches: 9. The CDR3 nucleotides read TGTGCCAGCAGGACAGGGGCATATGGGGGCAATCAGCCCCAGCATTTT. Its translation: CASRTGAYGGNQPQHF.

In its sample, this clone was seen a few times. The rearrangement joins TRBV29-1 to TRBJ1-6, with D possibly being TRBD1 (6 bases). Trimming shortened V by 4 bases and J by 7 bases, and 14 bases separated the two germline ends. This CDR3 spans 14 amino acids. Germline V CDR1 and CDR2: SQVTM, ANQGSEA. CDR3 region: CSVAAGVGNSPLHF. The CDR3 DNA reads TGCAGCGTTGCGGCAGGGGTGGGAAATTCACCCCTCCACTTT.

With respect to this clone: This clone may be a read error of a much larger clone one base away. V usage is TRBV14 and J usage is TRBJ1-1; D gene unclear. The CDR3 has 13 amino acids. Trimming took off 5 bases at V and 1 base at J, with 8 bases between the two ends. Germline values: CDR1 SGHDN, CDR2 FVKESK. CDR3 sequence reads: CASSAQPNTEAFF. In DNA, the CDR3 is TGTGCCAGCAGCGCACAGCCGAACACTGAAGCTTTCTTT.

This chain connects TRBV19 to TRBJ1-4; perhaps TRBD1 as D (5 bases). The V end lost 9 bases, the J end lost 3 bases, and 11 bases lay between the germline ends. The V gene's germline CDR1 is LNHDA and CDR2 SQIVND (reference sequence). The CDR3 length is 13 residues. The CDR3 DNA is TGTGCCAGCGGGGCGGGGGCTAATGAAAAACTGTTTTTT. Its protein product is CASGAGANEKLFF.

V and J are TRBV28 and TRBJ1-3, with a tentative D call TRBD1 (6 bases). V lost 10 bases, J lost 0 bases, and 13 bases lay in between. Germline CDR1 reads MDHEN; CDR2 reads SYDVKM. The CDR3 is 14 residues long. This chain's CDR3 is CATTGGHSGNTIYF. For the CDR3, the DNA is TGTGCCACAACGGGGGGCCACTCTGGAAACACCATATATTTT.